This T cell receptor beta chain was recovered during a study of OX40 agonist ivuxolimab in advanced cancers. Study as a whole: One hepatocellular carcinoma and a couple of cutaneous melanoma patients partially responded.

Produced via immunoSEQ multiplex PCR; TCRdb's table is partial and in-frame only. This sample has roughly 66,000 clones, with around 83% found just once. Trimming removed 8 bases from V and 4 bases from J; junction bases left unmatched: 8. Germline V gene data show CDR1 as SGHTA and CDR2 as FQGNSA. The CDR3 runs 14 residues. Sequences were derived from CD4+ or CD8+ T cells sorted from blood, sampled in a trial of the OX40 agonist ivuxolimab. The clonotype comes from an adult with an advanced solid tumor such as melanoma, head and neck, liver or kidney cancer. The chain links TRBV7-2 to TRBJ2-7; 10 nucleotides align to TRBD2. The CDR3 loop is CASGLAGVKYEQYF. In DNA form, the CDR3 reads TGTGCCAGCGGCCTAGCGGGAGTAAAGTACGAGCAGTACTTC.